This T cell receptor (beta chain) was found in a study of CXCR3-negative and CXCR3-positive naive CD8 T cells. Findings and caveats of the study: Researchers report that CXCR3-positive naive cells carry more hydrophobic TRB CDR3s than CXCR3-negative naive cells.

The TRB cDNA libraries were prepared by 5' RACE with UMI labels. TCRdb reanalyzed the 5' RACE reads, giving one entry per CDR3 protein sequence and no DNA. This sample's table has about 98,000 distinct CDR3 sequences. The CDR3 is 16 residues long. The germline V gene encodes CDR1 DFQATT and CDR2 SNEGSKA (reference sequence). To note about this clonotype: Its antigen is not known.

The receptor was derived from a human donor in good health. Some clones in this sample may be carry-over from other donors' samples. The J gene is TRBJ2-3, the V gene TRBV20-1; TCRdb picks TRBD1, but there is no DNA to check that call. The source material was naive CXCR3+ CD8+ T cells from blood. The subset here: CD45RO-CCR7+CD27+CD95- naive CD8+ T cells expressing CXCR3 (TNR3+). The CDR3 region is CSAPTEGVKVPDTQYF.